The 20 T cell receptor beta chains below all came from one sample that was sequenced in a study of patients and donors after allogeneic stem cell transplantation. TCRdb processed the RT-PCR reads anew with MiXCR; each CDR3 protein has one entry. The sample has some 90,000 distinct CDR3 sequences, roughly 48% seen once. The specimen was blood, either unsorted or a sorted T cell fraction (not recorded which). The origin of the receptors is a human donor who was either an allogeneic HSCT recipient or a stem cell or donor lymphocyte infusion donor (not recorded which). It is not recorded whose cells these are; they may come from a transplant donor.

This clonotype showed up just a few times. The V call is TRBV29-1, the J call TRBJ1-4, with no clear D. Trimming took off 5 bases at V and 0 bases at J, with 7 bases between the two ends. The CDR3 has 13 amino acids. From germline, CDR1 is SQVTM and CDR2 ANQGSEA. DNA for the CDR3: TGCAGCGTTTACCTTGCAACTAATGAAAAACTGTTTTTT. This sequence encodes CSVYLATNEKLFF.

This chain links TRBV20-1 with TRBJ1-1, with 9 bases that match TRBD1. The CDR3 has 15 amino acids. Trimming at V came to 2 bases and at J to 2 bases, leaving 6 bases not matched to a gene. Germline V lookup: CDR1 DFQATT, CDR2 SNEGSKA (reference sequence). The CDR3 coding sequence is TGCAGTGCTAGATCGGACAGGGGATATAACACTGAAGCTTTCTTT. Protein product: CSARSDRGYNTEAFF.

The gene calls are TRBV5-1 and TRBJ2-5; D might be TRBD2 (5 bases). Per germline, CDR1 SGHRS and CDR2 YFSETQ. Trimming shortened V by 4 bases and J by 5 bases, and 15 bases separated the two germline ends. The CDR3 is 14 residues long. CDR3 in DNA: TGCGCCAGCAGCCTGAGCGGACCCCCCGAGACCCAGTACTTC. This encodes CASSLSGPPETQYF.

This clonotype was recorded a few times. J is TRBJ1-3 and V is TRBV20-1; D unresolved. Germline values: CDR1 DFQATT, CDR2 SNEGSKA (reference sequence). The CDR3 totals 15 residues. Trimming removed 3 bases at V and 0 bases at J, with 12 bases between. The CDR3 is CSASDPGSSGNTIYF. For the CDR3, the DNA is TGCAGTGCTAGCGATCCGGGGAGCTCTGGAAACACCATATATTTT.

This clonotype was found once. This chain uses TRBV6-5 with TRBJ1-1, with D hard to call. This CDR3 comprises 11 residues. Germline V CDR1 and CDR2: MNHEY, SVGAGI. Trimming removed 2 bases at V and 6 bases at J, with 4 bases between. Here the CDR3 DNA reads TGTGCCAGCAGTTACCAAGCTGAAGCTTTCTTT. Its protein product is CASSYQAEAFF.

The chain combines TRBV4-1 with TRBJ2-1, with 7 positions matching TRBD1. The V segment lost 2 bases and the J segment 12 bases; nucleotides outside the gene matches: 4. The germline V gene encodes CDR1 MGHRA and CDR2 YSYEKL. The CDR3 sequence is 12 residues long. This chain's CDR3 is CASSQIQGVQFF. The CDR3 DNA is TGCGCCAGCAGCCAAATCCAGGGGGTGCAGTTCTTC.

DNA of the CDR3: TGTGCCAGCAGGGGACAGGGAGAGTGCTATGGCTACACCTTC. Amino acids: CASRGQGECYGYTF. The rearrangement links TRBV12-3 or TRBV12-4 to TRBJ1-2; 9 bases agree with TRBD1. V dropped 6 bases and J dropped 4; count of bases not matched to a gene: 6. The CDR3 is 14 residues long.

This rearrangement joins TRBV10-3 to TRBJ1-1, with a weak D call TRBD1 (6 bases). This CDR3 has 15 residues. Looked up from germline, CDR1 is ENHRY and CDR2 is SYGVKD. Trimming left V 5 bases short and J 1 base short, with 14 bases between. DNA for the CDR3: TGTGCCATCAGTAGGACAGTAAGAGAGAACACTGAAGCTTTCTTT. It encodes CAISRTVRENTEAFF.

The genes are TRBV4-3 and TRBJ1-1, with 7 bases aligning to TRBD1. With 5 bases clipped from V and 3 bases from J, the junction kept 12 bases outside the gene matches. The CDR3 contains 16 residues. Germline V gene lookup returns CDR1 LGHNA and CDR2 YSLEER. In DNA, the CDR3 is TGCGCCAGCAGCGAGATTACGCAGGGGGTGGACACTGAAGCTTTCTTT. Translation gives CASSEITQGVDTEAFF.

CDR3 loop: CASNRAGGSSSGNTIYF. The CDR3 region has the DNA TGTGCCAGCAACCGCGCCGGGGGATCTAGCTCTGGAAACACCATATATTTT. The chain carries TRBV12-3 or TRBV12-4 and TRBJ1-3; tentatively, D is TRBD1 (5 bases). CDR3 size: 17 residues. Trimming cost V 7 bases and J 0 bases, with 19 bases left between them.

J is TRBJ2-1 and V is TRBV24-1; D may be TRBD1 or TRBD2 (7 bases each). This CDR3 region has 16 residues. Trimming cost V 7 bases and J 2 bases, with 17 bases left between them. Germline lookup yields CDR1 KGHDR and CDR2 SFDVKD. Written as DNA, the CDR3 is TGTGCCACCAGCGCCCCTCAGGGGGGGCCCTACAATGAGCAGTTCTTC. Protein: CATSAPQGGPYNEQFF.

This clonotype was found once. V usage is TRBV28 and J usage is TRBJ2-1, with D possibly being TRBD2 (5 bases). From germline, CDR1 is MDHEN and CDR2 SYDVKM. The CDR3 consists of 15 residues. V dropped 5 bases and J dropped 3 bases, with 14 bases sitting between them. The CDR3 DNA reads as TGTGCCAGCAGTGGGAGTCCCTCTCGCTACAATGAGCAGTTCTTC. Translation gives CASSGSPSRYNEQFF.

The CDR3 sequence is CASSLGRGIGNTIYF. CDR3 bases: TGTGCCAGCAGCTTAGGCCGGGGGATCGGAAACACCATATATTTT. J is TRBJ1-3 and V is TRBV7-9, with D maybe TRBD1 (5 bases). V dropped 1 base and J dropped 4 bases, with 11 bases sitting between them. The CDR3 covers 15 residues. Germline-derived CDR1 and CDR2 are SEHNR and FQNEAQ (reference sequence).

J is TRBJ1-2 and V is TRBV10-3; D gene unclear. Germline CDR1 is ENHRY and CDR2 is SYGVKD. The CDR3 is 12 residues long. The V gene lost 3 bases and the J gene lost 8 bases, with 10 bases spanning the gap. The CDR3 region has the DNA TGTGCCATCAGTGACCCGTCAAGAGGCTACACCTTC. This translates into CAISDPSRGYTF.

V gene TRBV27 combines with J gene TRBJ2-5, with D possibly matching TRBD2 (5 bases). There are 14 residues in the CDR3. Between the trimmed V and J ends, which lost 7 bases and 1 base, there was a span of 13 bases. Per germline, CDR1 MNHEY and CDR2 SMNVEV (reference sequence). CDR3 nucleotides: TGTGCCAGCACCAAGGTGGCGGGCCAAGAGACCCAGTACTTC. Translated, it gives CASTKVAGQETQYF.

The chain is built from TRBV7-8 and TRBJ1-5; D ambiguous. The CDR3 covers 12 residues. The V end lost 8 bases, the J end lost 2 bases, and 7 bases lay between the germline ends. Germline V gene lookup returns CDR1 SGHVS and CDR2 FQNEAQ. CDR3 sequence: CASRFGNQPQHF. Written as DNA, the CDR3 is TGTGCCAGCCGTTTTGGCAATCAGCCCCAGCATTTT.

This clonotype was observed a handful of times. The chain couples TRBV28 to TRBJ1-2; perhaps TRBD1 as D (5 bases). V lost 5 bases to trimming and J lost 5 bases, with 15 bases between them. Germline CDR1 is MDHEN and CDR2 is SYDVKM. CDR3 length equals 14 residues. The CDR3 DNA is TGTGCCAGCAGTGACGGGGGATCGGAGTATGGCTACACCTTC. Its translation: CASSDGGSEYGYTF.

The chain uses TRBV12-3 or TRBV12-4 and TRBJ1-1; D call uncertain. V lost 6 bases, J lost 2 bases, and 10 bases lay in between. The CDR3 runs to 13 residues. The CDR3 coding sequence is TGTGCCAGCAGCCGAGAAACTAACACTGAAGCTTTCTTT. Its protein is CASSRETNTEAFF.

CDR3 in amino acids: CASSLGRTDTQYF. CDR3 coding DNA: TGTGCCAGCAGTTTGGGACGCACAGATACGCAGTATTTT. The V gene is TRBV27, the J gene TRBJ2-3; D may correspond to TRBD1 or TRBD2 (5 bases each). Trimming took off 3 bases at V and 1 base at J, with 5 bases between the two ends. The germline V gene encodes CDR1 MNHEY and CDR2 SMNVEV (reference sequence). The length of the CDR3 is 13 residues.

Only a few counts were recorded for this clonotype. The V and J genes are TRBV6-6 and TRBJ1-5, with a weak D call TRBD1 (6 bases). CDR1 MNHNY and CDR2 SVGAGI come from the germline V gene (reference sequence). Trimming pared 6 bases from V and 4 bases from J, leaving 19 bases between. The CDR3 contains 16 residues. The CDR3 nucleotides read TGTGCCAGCAGCCAGAACAGGGTCAAGAGGAATCAGCCCCAGCATTTT. Amino acids: CASSQNRVKRNQPQHF.